This entry is about one TCR beta chain. The target antigen is unknown. One base away lies a much larger clone, so this may be a sequencing read error. When naive CD8 T cells were sorted, they were gated as CD8+CD4-CCR7+CD45RA+. V was shortened by 8 bases and J by 1 base, with 17 bases between the two germline ends. CDR3 size: 15 residues. The data belong to a study of molecular identifiers for immune sequencing clone quantification. One entry per CDR3 protein results from TCRdb running MiXCR on the PCR reads. The repertoire holds tens of thousands of distinct CDR3 sequences, with roughly a fifth as singletons. Study-wide results and caveats: Clonotypes surpassing 20 RNA copies contained over 99% of effector molecules, versus under 1% in naive cells.

This clonotype originated in a human donor in good health. Some libraries in this study had Jurkat cell RNA spiked in. Sequences were obtained from naive CD8+ T cells from blood, with Jurkat cell RNA spiked in. Subset given: FACS-sorted CD8+CD4-CCR7+CD45RA+ naive T cells. This chain links TRBV5-3 with TRBJ2-3; D is perhaps TRBD1 (6 bases). TRBV5-3 is labeled an ORF, and its function is uncertain. CDR3 bases: TGTGCCAGCTGCGCAGGGGTTGGGGGCACAGATACGCAGTATTTT. Its protein is CASCAGVGGTDTQYF.